These 9 T cell receptor beta chains share one sample of origin, sequenced in a study of blood T cell repertoires in COVID-19. Only in-frame clones appear in the TCRdb table, and some are missing; sequencing was by immunoSEQ multiplex PCR. The top ten clones hold 1.5% to 2% of a sample with approximately 270,000 clones, approximately 90% of them seen once. Input material: PBMCs or T cells enriched from blood (not recorded which). The receptors were sampled from a middle-aged man who had recovered from COVID-19.

This rearrangement joins TRBV12-3 or TRBV12-4 to TRBJ1-4; D possibly corresponds to TRBD1 (6 bases). This CDR3 is 12 amino acids long. Trimming cost V 8 bases and J 8 bases, with 12 bases left between them. The CDR3 coding sequence is TGTGCCAGCGGAAGACAGGCGGAAAAACTGTTTTTT. This codes for CASGRQAEKLFF.

The chain recombines TRBV7-9 with TRBJ2-1; 11 bases are a match to TRBD1. The V gene end was trimmed by 6 bases and the J gene end by 4 bases; junction bases not matched to a gene: 8. CDR3 length: 16 residues. Germline V gives CDR1 SEHNR, CDR2 FQNEAQ (reference sequence). The CDR3 DNA sequence: TGTGCCAGCAGACCTCGGACAGGGGGCTCGTACAATGAGCAGTTCTTC. Residues: CASRPRTGGSYNEQFF.

V is TRBV7-8 and J is TRBJ2-7; TRBD1 matches 8 bases. This CDR3 has 15 amino acids. Germline V CDR1 and CDR2: SGHVS, FQNEAQ. After removal of 6 bases from V and 4 bases from J, the junction contained 11 bases not matched to a gene. The CDR3 coding sequence is TGTGCCAGCAGTCAGGACAGGGCCGGGATGTACGAGCAGTACTTC. Its translation is CASSQDRAGMYEQYF.

This clone was detected only a few times. The chain couples TRBV21-1 to TRBJ2-3; the D call of TRBD2 is as the table states it, not checked on the DNA. TRBV21-1 is an annotated pseudogene. The CDR3 sequence is 14 residues long. CDR3 protein: CASSKLEETDTQYF. In nucleotides, the CDR3 is TGTGCCAGCAGCAAATTAGAGGAGACAGATACGCAGTATTTT.

The rearrangement joins TRBV6-5 to TRBJ1-3; no firm D call. With 6 bases removed from V and 4 bases from J, the gap between germline ends came to 7 bases. The CDR3 runs to 12 residues. Germline-derived CDR1 and CDR2 are MNHEY and SVGAGI. The CDR3 DNA reads TGTGCCAGCAGGACTGCCGGAAACACCATATATTTT. Its protein product is CASRTAGNTIYF.

The rearrangement uses TRBV21-1 and TRBJ2-7; TRBD2, the table's D call, was not compared with the DNA. TRBV21-1 is an annotated pseudogene. The CDR3 contains 15 residues. The CDR3 DNA reads as TGTGCCAGCAGCAAAGCTGGCGGAGCCACCTACGAGCAGTACTTC. It yields the protein CASSKAGGATYEQYF.

This chain connects TRBV7-9 to TRBJ1-1, with D hard to call. V shed 10 bases and J shed 4 bases, with 13 bases lying between them. CDR3 size: 12 residues. Germline V CDR1 and CDR2: SEHNR, FQNEAQ (reference sequence). The CDR3 nucleotides are TGTGCCACCGTTTTTCTAGGCACTGAAGCTTTCTTT. Amino acid sequence: CATVFLGTEAFF.

The rearrangement uses TRBV29-1 and TRBJ1-1, with TRBD1 as a possible D gene (5 bases). Trimming stripped 0 bases from V and 10 bases from J, with 15 bases between. The CDR3 loop spans 13 amino acids. Germline V gene lookup returns CDR1 SQVTM and CDR2 ANQGSEA. The CDR3 spells CSVEEQGIQGAFF. Written as DNA, the CDR3 is TGCAGCGTTGAAGAGCAAGGGATTCAGGGAGCTTTCTTT.

This clone turned up a few times. This sequence joins TRBV18 and TRBJ2-2; 7 nucleotides align to TRBD1. Germline CDR1 is KGHSH and CDR2 is LQKENI. The junction had 10 bases not matched to a gene; V was cut back by 5 bases and J by 4 bases. The CDR3 has 16 amino acids. CDR3 in amino acids: CASSKRQGRITGELFF. For the CDR3, the DNA is TGTGCCAGCTCAAAGCGACAGGGAAGGATCACCGGGGAGCTGTTTTTT.